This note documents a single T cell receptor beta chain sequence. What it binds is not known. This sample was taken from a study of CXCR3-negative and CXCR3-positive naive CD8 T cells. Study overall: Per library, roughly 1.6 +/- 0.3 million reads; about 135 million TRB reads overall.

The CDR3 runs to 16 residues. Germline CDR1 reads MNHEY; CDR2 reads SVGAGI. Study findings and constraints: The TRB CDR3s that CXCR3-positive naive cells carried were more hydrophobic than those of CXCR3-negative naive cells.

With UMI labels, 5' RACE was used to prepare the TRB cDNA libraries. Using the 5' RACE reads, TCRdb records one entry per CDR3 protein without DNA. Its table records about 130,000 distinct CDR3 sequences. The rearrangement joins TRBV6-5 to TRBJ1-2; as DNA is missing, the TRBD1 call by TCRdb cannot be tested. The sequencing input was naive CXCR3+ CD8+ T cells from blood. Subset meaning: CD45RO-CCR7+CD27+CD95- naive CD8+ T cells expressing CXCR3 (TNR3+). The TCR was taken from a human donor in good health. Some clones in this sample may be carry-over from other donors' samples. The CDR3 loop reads CASSSDTGVVNYGYTF.